A single T cell receptor (beta chain) is shown here with its context. Sequencing was performed with immunoSEQ multiplex PCR; in TCRdb, only in-frame clones are kept and a portion is missing. The data hold roughly 440,000 clones, with approximately 88% observed a single time. The data were taken from a study of blood T cell repertoires in COVID-19. The germline V and J ends were trimmed by 7 bases and 1 base, with 7 bases remaining between them. The CDR3 spans 12 residues. The germline CDR1 and CDR2 sequences are LNHDA and SQIVND (reference sequence). Patients at the Seattle site were enrolled during active infection and followed longitudinally.

Material: peripheral blood. The genes are TRBV19 and TRBJ1-1; D is perhaps TRBD1 (6 bases). The source of this sequence is a woman between 45 and 60 years old with COVID-19, enrolled during active disease. CDR3 region: CASTRGNTEAFF. CDR3 nucleotides: TGTGCCAGTACCAGGGGGAACACTGAAGCTTTCTTT.